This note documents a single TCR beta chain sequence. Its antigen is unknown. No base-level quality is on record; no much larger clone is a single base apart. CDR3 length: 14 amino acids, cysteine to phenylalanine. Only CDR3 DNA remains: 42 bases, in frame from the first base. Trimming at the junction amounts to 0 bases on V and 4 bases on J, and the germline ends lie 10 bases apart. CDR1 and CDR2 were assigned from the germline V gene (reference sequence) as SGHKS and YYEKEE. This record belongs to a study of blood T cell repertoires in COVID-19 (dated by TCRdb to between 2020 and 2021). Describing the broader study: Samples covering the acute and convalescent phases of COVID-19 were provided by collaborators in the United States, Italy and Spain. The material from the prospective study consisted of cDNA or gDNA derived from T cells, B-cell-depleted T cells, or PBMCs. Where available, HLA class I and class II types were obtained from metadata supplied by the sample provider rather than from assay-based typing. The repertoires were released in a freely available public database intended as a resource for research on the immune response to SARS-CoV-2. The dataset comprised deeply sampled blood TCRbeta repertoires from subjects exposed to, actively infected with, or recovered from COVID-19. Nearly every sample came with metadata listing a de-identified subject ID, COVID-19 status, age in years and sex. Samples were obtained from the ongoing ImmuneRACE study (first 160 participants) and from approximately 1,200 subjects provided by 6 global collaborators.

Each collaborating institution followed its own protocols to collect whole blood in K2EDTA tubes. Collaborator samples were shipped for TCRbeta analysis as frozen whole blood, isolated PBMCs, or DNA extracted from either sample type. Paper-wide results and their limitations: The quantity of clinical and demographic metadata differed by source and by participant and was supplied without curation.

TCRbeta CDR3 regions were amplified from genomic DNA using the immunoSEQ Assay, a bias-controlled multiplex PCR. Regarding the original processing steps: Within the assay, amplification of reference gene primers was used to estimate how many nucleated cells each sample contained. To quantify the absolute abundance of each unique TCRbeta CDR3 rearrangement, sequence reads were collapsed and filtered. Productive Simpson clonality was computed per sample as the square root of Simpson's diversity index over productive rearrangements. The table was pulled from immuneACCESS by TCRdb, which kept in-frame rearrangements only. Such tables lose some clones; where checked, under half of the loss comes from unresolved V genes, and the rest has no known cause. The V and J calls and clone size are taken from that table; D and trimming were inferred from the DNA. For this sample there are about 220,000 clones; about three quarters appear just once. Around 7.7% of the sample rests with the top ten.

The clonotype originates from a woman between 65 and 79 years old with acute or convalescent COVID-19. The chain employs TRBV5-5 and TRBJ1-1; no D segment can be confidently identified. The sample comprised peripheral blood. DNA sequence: TGTGCCAGCAGCTTGGCCGTAGGGAGCACTGAAGCTTTCTTT. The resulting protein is CASSLAVGSTEAFF.